The rows below give T cell receptor beta chains drawn from one sample of a study of blood T cell repertoires in COVID-19. Profiled with immunoSEQ multiplex PCR; TCRdb holds only in-frame clones, not every one. The sample lists a few hundred thousand clones, about nine tenths occurring once. The sample consisted of PBMCs or T cells enriched from blood (not recorded which). These receptors were taken from a woman aged 40 to 50 with acute COVID-19. CDR3s include the opening cysteine and the closing phenylalanine or tryptophan. D genes are given only for firm matches. Some rows have no size entry. The others give once, few or many, or a class for an expanded clone.

V: TRBV6-2/TRBV6-3; size: .; J: TRBJ1-1; D: .; DNA: TGTGCCAGCAGTTACTTGGCGGAGGGAACTGAAGCTTTCTTT; CDR3: CASSYLAEGTEAFF
V: TRBV28; size: .; J: TRBJ2-7; D: .; DNA: TGTGCCAGCACGTCTACCTACGAGCAGTACTTC; CDR3: CASTSTYEQYF
V: TRBV24-1; size: .; J: TRBJ2-2; D: .; DNA: TGTGCCACCCGTCGGGGAGCGGACACCGGGGAGCTGTTTTTT; CDR3: CATRRGADTGELFF
V: TRBV27; size: once; J: TRBJ2-7; D: TRBD1; DNA: TGTGCCAGCAGTCAGAGGGACAGGGTTAGGGACGAGCAGTACTTC; CDR3: CASSQRDRVRDEQYF
V: TRBV12-2; size: .; J: TRBJ1-5; D: .; DNA: TGTGCAAGTCGCCTTAGACGTGACAGGCGGCTTAGCAATCAGCCCCAGCATTTT; CDR3: CASRLRRDRRLSNQPQHF
V: TRBV29-1; size: once; J: TRBJ2-1; D: .; DNA: TGCAGCGTAAAACGGGGGTCCAACAATGAGCAGTTCTTC; CDR3: CSVKRGSNNEQFF
V: TRBV30; size: .; J: TRBJ1-5; D: TRBD1; DNA: TGTGCCTGGAGTTTGGGACAGGGAGGCAATCAGCCCCAGCATTTT; CDR3: CAWSLGQGGNQPQHF
V: TRBV10-2; size: .; J: TRBJ1-3; D: .; DNA: TGCGCCAGCAGTGAGTCCAGGCCCGGCTCTGGAAACACCATATATTTT; CDR3: CASSESRPGSGNTIYF
V: TRBV7-2; size: .; J: TRBJ2-2; D: TRBD1; DNA: TGTGCCAGCAGCGTTTCCCGGGACAGGGGACTCCTTAACACCGGGGAGCTGTTTTTT; CDR3: CASSVSRDRGLLNTGELFF
V: TRBV7-9; size: .; J: TRBJ1-4; D: .; DNA: TGTGCCAGCAGCTTAGAACAGGCGGCCCCTCTTGAAAAACTGTTTTTT; CDR3: CASSLEQAAPLEKLFF
V: TRBV25-1; size: .; J: TRBJ2-7; D: .; DNA: TGTGCCAGCAGTGCCCGGACAGCCCCCTACGAGCAGTACTTC; CDR3: CASSARTAPYEQYF
V: TRBV6-4; size: .; J: TRBJ2-2; D: .; DNA: TGTGCCAGCAGTGTAAGCGACAGCAACACCGGGGAGCTGTTTTTT; CDR3: CASSVSDSNTGELFF
V: TRBV12-3/TRBV12-4; size: .; J: TRBJ1-2; D: .; DNA: TGTGCCAGCAGTTTAGGAGAAAATGGCTACACCTTC; CDR3: CASSLGENGYTF
V: TRBV29-1; size: few; J: TRBJ1-2; D: TRBD1; DNA: TGCAGCTCCGAGGGGGGGACAGGGACCGGCTACACCTTC; CDR3: CSSEGGTGTGYTF
V: TRBV10-3; size: .; J: TRBJ1-1; D: .; DNA: TGTGCCATCAGTGAGTCGGAGGGAGGAGTAACTGAAGCTTTCTTT; CDR3: CAISESEGGVTEAFF
V: TRBV27; size: .; J: TRBJ2-5; D: TRBD1; DNA: TGTGCCAGCAGGCTTACAGGGGCGCCAGAGACCCAGTACTTC; CDR3: CASRLTGAPETQYF
V: TRBV9; size: .; J: TRBJ2-3; D: .; DNA: TGTGCCAGCAGCCCCGGGATTCCAGATACGCAGTATTTT; CDR3: CASSPGIPDTQYF
V: TRBV3-1/TRBV3-2; size: .; J: TRBJ2-3; D: TRBD2; DNA: TGTGCCAGCAGCCAGACTAGCGGGGGGTCCTGGGCAGATACGCAGTATTTT; CDR3: CASSQTSGGSWADTQYF
V: TRBV27; size: .; J: TRBJ2-5; D: TRBD2; DNA: TGTGCCAGCAGTTTAGTAGCGGGAGGGCCAACGACCCAGTACTTC; CDR3: CASSLVAGGPTTQYF
V: TRBV19; size: once; J: TRBJ1-3; D: .; DNA: TGTGCCAGTAGTATGCTCCCCGACAGCTCTGGAAACACCATATATTTT; CDR3: CASSMLPDSSGNTIYF
V: TRBV5-1; size: .; J: TRBJ2-3; D: TRBD1; DNA: TGCGCCAGCAGCTTAGGGACAGGCTCACATACGCAGTATTTT; CDR3: CASSLGTGSHTQYF
V: TRBV11-2; size: .; J: TRBJ2-1; D: .; DNA: TGTGCCAGCAGCTCCACCGCGGGTCCCCACAATGAGCAGTTCTTC; CDR3: CASSSTAGPHNEQFF
V: TRBV15; size: .; J: TRBJ1-1; D: .; DNA: TGTGCCACCAGCAGAGGACTCTGGGACACTGAAGCTTTCTTT; CDR3: CATSRGLWDTEAFF
V: TRBV7-9; size: .; J: TRBJ1-2; D: .; DNA: TGTGCCAGCAGCTTAGCTGAGGGCTACACCTTC; CDR3: CASSLAEGYTF
V: TRBV5-4; size: .; J: TRBJ1-2; D: .; DNA: TGTGCCAGCAGCTTCGGGGGGACGCCATTGGTTGGCTACACCTTC; CDR3: CASSFGGTPLVGYTF